There are a few counts of the clone carrying this T cell receptor (beta chain). Antigen: not known. These data originate in a study of blood T cells in healthy people across ages. Looking at the study overall: Researchers report that template switching captured about one barcoded beta molecule per two T cells.

The germline gives CDR1 DFQATT, CDR2 SNEGSKA (reference sequence). V gave up 1 base and J gave up 4 bases, with 10 bases separating them. The CDR3 is 13 residues long. Whole-study results and caveats: Aged donors had fewer naive CD4+ cells and lower diversity than long-lived donors.

Next came a second PCR, run for about 7 to 12 cycles, which used a sample-barcoded 5' primer along with a J-beta primer mix. TCRdb passed the 5' RACE reads through MiXCR, listing each CDR3 protein once. The sample carries 1.5 million to 2 million distinct CDR3 sequences, 40% to 55% recorded once. Sequenced: blood. The TCR was taken from a woman in her thirties or forties in good health. V usage is TRBV20-1 and J usage is TRBJ1-2; no firm D call. The CDR3 spells CSARVEQFYGYTF. In DNA, the CDR3 is TGCAGTGCTAGAGTTGAACAGTTCTATGGCTACACCTTC.